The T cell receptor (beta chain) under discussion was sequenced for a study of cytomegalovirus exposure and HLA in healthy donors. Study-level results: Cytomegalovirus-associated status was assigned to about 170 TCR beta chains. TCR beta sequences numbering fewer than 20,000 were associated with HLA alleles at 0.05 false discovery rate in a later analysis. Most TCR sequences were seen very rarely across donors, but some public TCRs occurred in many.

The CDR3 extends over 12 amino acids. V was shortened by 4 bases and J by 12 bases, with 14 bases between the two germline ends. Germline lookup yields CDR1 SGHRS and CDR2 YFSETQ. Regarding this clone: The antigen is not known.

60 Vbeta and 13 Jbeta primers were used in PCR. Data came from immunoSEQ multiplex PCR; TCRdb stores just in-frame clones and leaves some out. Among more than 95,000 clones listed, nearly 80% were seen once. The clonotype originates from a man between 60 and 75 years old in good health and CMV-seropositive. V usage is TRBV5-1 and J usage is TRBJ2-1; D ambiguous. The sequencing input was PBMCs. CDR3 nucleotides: TGCGCCAGCAGCCCCACCCAGGCCATGCAGTTCTTC. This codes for CASSPTQAMQFF.